This entry lists 8 T cell receptor beta chains sequenced from one sample in a study of T cell responses to AZD1222 COVID-19 vaccine. Sequenced by immunoSEQ multiplex PCR; TCRdb stores in-frame clones only, minus some. In the table there are roughly 150,000 clones, roughly 90% of which are singletons. Sample: peripheral blood, taken on day 0 of AZD1222 vaccination. These receptor sequences come from an adult in good health.

V usage is TRBV5-1 and J usage is TRBJ2-1; TRBD1 matches 7 bases. In germline, CDR1 is SGHRS, CDR2 YFSETQ. The CDR3 has 15 amino acids. J was trimmed by 6 bases and V by 4 bases; bases with no gene match: 10. Here the CDR3 DNA reads TGCGCCAGCAGCCAAGTATTCCCAGGGGGCAATGAGCAGTTCTTC. Amino acids: CASSQVFPGGNEQFF.

The rearrangement links TRBV5-6 to TRBJ1-1, with 7 positions matching TRBD1. Germline lookup yields CDR1 SGHDT and CDR2 YYEEEE. This CDR3 contains 18 residues. V dropped 4 bases and J dropped 1; count of bases not matched to a gene: 16. This chain's CDR3 is CASSPFWNIGTENTEAFF. The CDR3 nucleotides read TGTGCCAGCAGCCCTTTCTGGAACATCGGGACAGAGAACACTGAAGCTTTCTTT.

This clone was detected once. This rearrangement joins TRBV3-1 (or the pseudogene TRBV3-2) to TRBJ2-5; 10 nucleotides align to TRBD1. Germline CDR1 LGHDT, CDR2 YNNKEL (reference sequence). The CDR3 length is 13 residues. V lost 7 bases to trimming and J lost 7 bases; unmatched junction nucleotides: 6. In DNA, the CDR3 is TGTGCCAGCACCGTGACAGGGGGCGCGACCCAGTACTTC. Protein sequence: CASTVTGGATQYF.

This rearrangement joins TRBV19 to TRBJ1-4, with unresolved D. The V and J ends lost 7 bases and 0 bases respectively, with 9 bases between them. Germline CDR1 reads LNHDA; CDR2 reads SQIVND (reference sequence). The CDR3 consists of 14 residues. The CDR3 spells CASTITATNEKLFF. CDR3 sequence (DNA): TGTGCCAGTACGATAACGGCAACTAATGAAAAACTGTTTTTT. Based on the CDR3 plus reference TRBV19 and TRBJ1-4, the full variable domain is DGGITQSPKYLFRKEGQNVTLSCEQNLNHDAMYWYRQDPGQGLRLIYYSQIVNDFQKGDIAEGYSVSREKKESFPLTVTSAQKNPTAFYLCASTITATNEKLFFGSGTQLSVL.

The chain joins TRBV6-2 or TRBV6-3 to TRBJ2-2, with D possibly matching TRBD2 (6 bases). The CDR3 runs to 15 residues. Germline V lookup: CDR1 MNHEY, CDR2 SVGEGT. V was shortened by 3 bases and J by 0 bases, with 8 bases between the two germline ends. In DNA, the CDR3 is TGTGCCAGCAGTTATAGCGGCGCGAACACCGGGGAGCTGTTTTTT. Amino acid sequence: CASSYSGANTGELFF.

The CDR3 reads CASRNPRLGTGYSLGETQYF. For the CDR3, the DNA is TGTGCCAGCAGGAACCCCCGATTAGGGACGGGATACTCTCTCGGAGAGACCCAGTACTTC. The chain joins TRBV2 to TRBJ2-5; D assignment may be TRBD1 or TRBD2 (5 bases each). Trimming removed 6 bases from V and 4 bases from J, with 33 bases in between. The CDR3 has 20 residues. Germline loops: CDR1 SNHLY, CDR2 FYNNEI.

The chain carries TRBV5-4 and TRBJ2-5; D unresolved. V lost 0 bases to trimming and J lost 1 base, with 7 bases between them. The CDR3 totals 14 residues. The germline V gene encodes CDR1 SGHNT and CDR2 YYREEE (reference sequence). The CDR3 nucleotides read TGTGCCAGCAGCTTGGAGCGCGCCCAAGAGACCCAGTACTTC. Protein sequence: CASSLERAQETQYF.

V usage is TRBV5-1 and J usage is TRBJ2-2, with 7 bases fitting TRBD2. After removal of 1 base from V and 3 bases from J, the junction contained 3 bases not matched to a gene. This CDR3 spans 15 amino acids. CDR1 and CDR2 (germline): SGHRS, YFSETQ. The CDR3 region has the DNA TGCGCCAGCAGCTTGTGGGCGGGGGACACCGGGGAGCTGTTTTTT. Translating gives CASSLWAGDTGELFF.